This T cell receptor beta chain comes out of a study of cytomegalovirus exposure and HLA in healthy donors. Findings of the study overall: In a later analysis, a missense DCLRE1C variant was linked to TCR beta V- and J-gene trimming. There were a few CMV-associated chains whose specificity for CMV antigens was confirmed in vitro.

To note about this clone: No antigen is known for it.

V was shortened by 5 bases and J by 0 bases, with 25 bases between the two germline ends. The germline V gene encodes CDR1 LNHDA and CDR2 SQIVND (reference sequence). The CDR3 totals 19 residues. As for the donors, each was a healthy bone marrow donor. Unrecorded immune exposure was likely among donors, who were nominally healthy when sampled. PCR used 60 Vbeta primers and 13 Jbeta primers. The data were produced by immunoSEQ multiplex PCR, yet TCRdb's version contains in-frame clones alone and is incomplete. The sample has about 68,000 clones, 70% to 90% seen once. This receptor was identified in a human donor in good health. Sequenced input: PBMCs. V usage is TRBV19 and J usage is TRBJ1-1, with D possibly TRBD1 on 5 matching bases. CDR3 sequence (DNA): TGTGCCAGTAGTGCCCCGTCGATCTTGGGGGGGGTAATGAACACTGAAGCTTTCTTT. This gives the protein CASSAPSILGGVMNTEAFF.